The 26 T cell receptor beta chains presented below share a single source sample, sequenced in a study of vaccination and CD4 T cells after COVID-19. With the Oncomine TCR Beta short-read assay, DNA from cultured CD4+ T cells was sequenced. TCRdb re-derived calls from the PCR reads in MiXCR, one entry per CDR3 protein. This table holds about 20,000 distinct CDR3 sequences, roughly 40% found once. As for treatment: roughly 11-day PBMC culture with coronavirus spike peptide pools or control peptides (ViraFEST assay). What these receptors recognize is not known. The sequencing here drew on CD4+ T cells from blood, cultured in vitro, taken before SARS-CoV-2 vaccination. The receptors were gathered from a human donor who received a COVID-19 vaccine.

To note about this clonotype: At one end the junction does not follow the germline gene, possibly because of a read error. The chain combines TRBV12-3 or TRBV12-4 with TRBJ2-4; D possibly uses TRBD1 or TRBD2 (6 bases each). The CDR3 covers 16 residues. The CDR3 DNA is TGTGCCGGCAGTCCAGGGGCGGGGTTGGGCAAAAACATTCAGTACTTC. Translating it yields CAGSPGAGLGKNIQYF.

The chain recombines TRBV5-4 with TRBJ2-7, with 11 bases matching TRBD2. V gave up 5 bases and J gave up 3 bases; unmatched junction bases: 7. The CDR3 runs to 15 residues. The germline V gene has CDR1 SGHNT and CDR2 YYREEE (reference sequence). CDR3 in amino acids: CASSELAGADYEQYF. The CDR3 DNA follows: TGTGCCAGCAGTGAACTAGCGGGGGCCGACTACGAGCAGTACTTC.

The V call is TRBV20-1, the J call TRBJ2-5, with 7 positions matching TRBD2. There are 15 residues in the CDR3. V was pared by 4 bases and J by 2 bases, with 10 bases of the junction left unmatched. CDR1 DFQATT and CDR2 SNEGSKA come from the germline V gene (reference sequence). The CDR3 reads CSANSPVGGQETQYF. The CDR3 DNA reads as TGCAGTGCTAATAGTCCCGTGGGGGGGCAAGAGACCCAGTACTTC.

This clonotype showed up just a few times. Here the CDR3 reads CAISEGTGKGYEQYF. The DNA for the CDR3 is TGTGCCATCAGTGAAGGGACGGGGAAGGGTTACGAGCAGTACTTC. The chain combines TRBV10-3 with TRBJ2-7; D may match TRBD1 or TRBD2 (5 bases each). Trimming pared 3 bases from V and 4 bases from J, leaving 16 bases between. The CDR3 extends over 15 amino acids. Looked up from germline, CDR1 is ENHRY and CDR2 is SYGVKD.

The chain recombines TRBV24-1 with TRBJ2-3; 8 bases are a match to TRBD1. The CDR3 has 15 amino acids. Losses at the gene ends were 4 bases for V and 4 bases for J; bases not matched to a gene: 6. The germline gives CDR1 KGHDR, CDR2 SFDVKD. In DNA, the CDR3 is TGTGCCACCAGTGACTGGACAGGGAATCCAGATACGCAGTATTTT. Amino acid sequence: CATSDWTGNPDTQYF.

Only a few counts were recorded for this clonotype. The rearrangement uses TRBV24-1 and TRBJ1-1; D gene uncertain. Germline V gives CDR1 KGHDR, CDR2 SFDVKD. Trimming stripped 4 bases from V and 11 bases from J, with 13 bases between. The CDR3 sequence is 12 residues long. The CDR3 DNA sequence: TGTGCCACCAGTGACCCTCACACGCCGGCTTTCTTT. As protein: CATSDPHTPAFF.

The chain joins TRBV9 to TRBJ1-6; possibly TRBD1 for D (6 bases). Germline V gene lookup returns CDR1 SGDLS and CDR2 YYNGEE. CDR3 size: 15 residues. V lost 3 bases and J 5 bases, leaving 12 bases between the germline ends. The CDR3 is CASSGPTGNNSPLHF. CDR3 sequence (DNA): TGTGCCAGCAGCGGGCCTACAGGGAATAATTCACCCCTCCACTTT.

The chain couples TRBV6-1 to TRBJ1-1, with 11 bases identical to TRBD1. J gave up 3 bases and V 6 bases, and 12 bases lay outside the gene matches. This CDR3 is 17 amino acids long. Germline V gene lookup returns CDR1 MNHNS and CDR2 SASEGT. The DNA for the CDR3 is TGTGCCAGCAGCCCCAGGACAGGGGGCTTAGGGGACACTGAAGCTTTCTTT. It is translated as CASSPRTGGLGDTEAFF.

This chain uses TRBV19 with TRBJ2-5; 8 nucleotides match TRBD1. The CDR3 runs to 15 residues. From germline, CDR1 is LNHDA and CDR2 SQIVND (reference sequence). V shed 5 bases and J 5 bases; nucleotides not matched to a gene: 10. The DNA of the CDR3 is TGTGCCAGTAGTCCCGACAGGACAGGGTCGGAGACCCAGTACTTC. Amino acid sequence: CASSPDRTGSETQYF.

The chain employs TRBV11-3 and TRBJ2-5, with a possible D match to TRBD2 (5 bases). CDR1 is SGHNT and CDR2 is YENEEA in the germline V gene. This CDR3 spans 14 amino acids. Trimming removed 5 bases at V and 2 bases at J, with 12 bases between. CDR3 bases: TGTGCCAGCAGCAGACCTCGGGGTCAAGAGACCCAGTACTTC. Protein sequence: CASSRPRGQETQYF.

This chain links TRBV20-1 with TRBJ2-5; 10 bases map to TRBD2. The germline CDR1 and CDR2 sequences are DFQATT and SNEGSKA (reference sequence). The CDR3 is made up of 15 amino acids. V was clipped by 6 bases and J by 4 bases; unmatched bases: 11. The DNA for the CDR3 is TGCAGTGCCCCCCCCCCAGCGGGGGGGCTAGAGACCCAGTACTTC. Translated: CSAPPPAGGLETQYF.

The chain employs TRBV10-3 and TRBJ2-7; 10 bases match TRBD1. The CDR3 extends over 15 amino acids. Germline V gene data show CDR1 as ENHRY and CDR2 as SYGVKD. The J segment lost 2 bases and the V segment lost 3 bases, leaving 4 bases of the junction unmatched. DNA of the CDR3: TGTGCCATCAGTGAAGGGGACAGGGGAACCTACGAGCAGTACTTC. Protein product: CAISEGDRGTYEQYF.

This clonotype was detected a few times. The chain recombines TRBV27 with TRBJ2-7, with D tentatively TRBD1 (6 bases). Trimming removed 4 bases at V and 3 bases at J, with 16 bases between. CDR3 size: 15 residues. The germline CDR1 and CDR2 sequences are MNHEY and SMNVEV (reference sequence). CDR3 residues: CASSSFGTHDYEQYF. The CDR3 region has the DNA TGTGCCAGCAGTTCATTCGGGACACACGACTACGAGCAGTACTTC.

The V and J genes are TRBV2 and TRBJ1-2; 9 nucleotides line up with TRBD1. The V and J ends lost 5 bases and 8 bases, in that order; junction bases with no gene match: 6. Germline V CDR1 and CDR2: SNHLY, FYNNEI. The CDR3 runs 13 residues. The CDR3 reads CASSRDRARGYTF. In nucleotides, the CDR3 is TGTGCCAGCAGTAGGGACAGGGCCCGCGGCTACACCTTC.

This clonotype has just a few counts. V usage is TRBV7-8 and J usage is TRBJ2-7; 7 bases map to TRBD1. CDR1 and CDR2 (germline): SGHVS, FQNEAQ. The CDR3 loop spans 16 amino acids. Trimming took 1 base from V and 3 from J; bases not matched to a gene: 9. The CDR3 DNA follows: TGTGCCAGCAGCTTAGATCGCGGCAGGGGGTACTACGAGCAGTACTTC. Amino acid sequence: CASSLDRGRGYYEQYF.

V usage is TRBV21-1 and J usage is TRBJ1-1; the table calls TRBD1, which could not be checked here. TRBV21-1 represents a pseudogene. The CDR3 runs 13 residues. CDR3 coding DNA: TGTGCCAGCAGTACCTCAGGGGTCACTGAAGCTTTCTTT. Its translation is CASSTSGVTEAFF.

This clonotype was seen just once. The chain carries TRBV5-1 and TRBJ1-2, with D uncertain. V was shortened by 0 bases and J by 4 bases, with 10 bases between the two germline ends. Germline CDR1 SGHRS, CDR2 YFSETQ. The CDR3 is made up of 14 amino acids. The chain's CDR3 is CASSLELGAYGYTF. The DNA of the CDR3 is TGCGCCAGCAGCTTGGAGCTGGGAGCCTATGGCTACACCTTC. Together with reference TRBV5-1 and TRBJ1-2, the CDR3 gives the full variable domain: KAGVTQTPRYLIKTRGQQVTLSCSPISGHRSVSWYQQTPGQGLQFLFEYFSETQRNKGNFPGRFSGRQFSNSRSEMNVSTLELGDSALYLCASSLELGAYGYTFGSGTRLTVV.

The V and J genes are TRBV6-1 and TRBJ2-7, with TRBD2 identical over 12 bases. CDR3 length equals 15 residues. CDR1 MNHNS and CDR2 SASEGT come from the germline V gene. V was pared by 5 bases and J by 3 bases, with 5 bases of the junction left unmatched. CDR3 nucleotide sequence: TGTGCCAGCAGTACCCGACTAGCGGGAGACTACGAGCAGTACTTC. This codes for CASSTRLAGDYEQYF.

The rearrangement links TRBV6-1 to TRBJ2-5; TRBD1 might be the D (6 bases). V was clipped by 3 bases and J by 4 bases, with 12 bases between them. This CDR3 comprises 14 residues. In germline, CDR1 is MNHNS, CDR2 SASEGT. The CDR3 sequence: CASSELRGAETQYF. Written as DNA, the CDR3 is TGTGCCAGCAGTGAGCTCAGGGGAGCAGAGACCCAGTACTTC.

This clonotype was seen a few times. The chain couples TRBV12-3 or TRBV12-4 to TRBJ2-1; D may be TRBD1 or TRBD2 (5 bases each). The CDR3 has 14 residues. The germline V and J ends were trimmed by 5 bases and 11 bases, with 19 bases remaining between them. The chain's CDR3 is CASSPGTEYNQQFF. The CDR3, as DNA: TGTGCCAGCAGTCCCGGGACCGAATATAATCAGCAGTTCTTC.

This clonotype was recorded a few times. The chain links TRBV30 to TRBJ1-1, with 7 bases lining up with TRBD1. Germline CDR1 reads GTSNPN; CDR2 reads SVGIG (reference sequence). The CDR3 sequence is 13 residues long. With V trimmed by 7 bases and J by 0 bases, 5 bases remained unmatched. The CDR3 spells CALDRDMNTEAFF. The CDR3 nucleotides are TGTGCCTTAGACAGGGATATGAACACTGAAGCTTTCTTT. The whole variable domain, remainder taken from reference TRBV30 and TRBJ1-1, is SQTIHQWPATLVQPVGSPLSLECTVEGTSNPNLYWYRQAAGRGLQLLFYSVGIGQISSEVPQNLSASRPQDRQFILSSKKLLLSDSGFYLCALDRDMNTEAFFGQGTRLTVV.

This clonotype was counted a few times. The rearrangement joins TRBV6-1 to TRBJ1-6, with D unresolved. This CDR3 region has 14 residues. With 1 base removed from V and 8 bases from J, the gap between germline ends came to 9 bases. CDR1 is MNHNS, CDR2 SASEGT, per germline. This CDR3 is CASSEGQKYSPLHF. The CDR3 nucleotides read TGTGCCAGCAGTGAAGGGCAGAAGTATTCACCCCTCCACTTT.

A few counts support this clonotype. The CDR3 reads CASSLAGSSYNEQFF. CDR3 coding DNA: TGCGCCAGCAGCTTGGCGGGAAGCTCCTACAATGAGCAGTTCTTC. The V call is TRBV5-1, the J call TRBJ2-1; D is perhaps TRBD2 (5 bases). Germline V CDR1 and CDR2: SGHRS, YFSETQ. This CDR3 is built from 15 residues. V gave up 0 bases and J gave up 0 bases, with 7 bases separating them.

V is TRBV24-1 and J is TRBJ2-5; D may be TRBD2 (5 bases). V was trimmed by 5 bases and J by 1 base, leaving 7 bases between them. Germline V gene sequence: CDR1 KGHDR, CDR2 SFDVKD. This CDR3 spans 13 amino acids. CDR3: CATSGGFQETQYF. CDR3 DNA sequence: TGTGCCACCAGTGGCGGGTTCCAAGAGACCCAGTACTTC.

This clonotype was detected a few times. V and J are TRBV28 and TRBJ2-1; 10 positions agree with TRBD1. Germline values: CDR1 MDHEN, CDR2 SYDVKM. This CDR3 has 15 residues. After removal of 2 bases from V and 5 bases from J, the junction contained 3 bases not matched to a gene. The CDR3 bases are TGTGCCAGCAGTTTACAGGGACAGGGGCACAATGAGCAGTTCTTC. This codes for CASSLQGQGHNEQFF.

The sample holds a few counts of this clonotype. The chain joins TRBV7-6 to TRBJ2-7; D not certain. Between the trimmed V and J ends, which lost 2 bases and 2 bases, there was a span of 10 bases. Germline V gene lookup returns CDR1 SGHVS and CDR2 FNYEAQ. The CDR3 is made up of 14 amino acids. The CDR3 bases are TGTGCCAGCAGCTTACAGGCCGCTACCTACGAGCAGTACTTC. Translation: CASSLQAATYEQYF.